This T cell receptor (beta chain) was captured in a study of blood T cells in healthy people across ages. As regards this clonotype: Its antigen is not known.

Study conclusions and caveats: Bulk PBMC profiling left naive and antigen-experienced comparisons inconclusive. TCR beta diversity per million T cells fell roughly linearly with age.

It was roughly 10 milliliters of peripheral blood that were drawn from each donor. Trimming took 5 bases from V and 4 from J, leaving 18 bases between them. CDR1 SGHTA and CDR2 FQGNSA come from the germline V gene. This CDR3 has 16 residues. A second roughly 6 to 11 cycle PCR used barcoded and J-beta primers. Sequencing yielded, for each sample, at least 2.5 million paired-end reads carrying CDR3. Using its own MiXCR run on the 5' RACE reads, TCRdb lists one record per CDR3 protein. Altogether around 1,900,000 distinct CDR3 sequences are present, approximately 39% being singletons, with the ten largest covering 23%.

The clonotype comes from a human donor in good health. Material for sequencing was blood. The chain joins TRBV7-2 to TRBJ2-1; D is ambiguous. DNA of the CDR3: TGTGCCAGCAGCCCAAACAGACCCGGCGGATACAATGAGCAGTTCTTC. Protein sequence: CASSPNRPGGYNEQFF.